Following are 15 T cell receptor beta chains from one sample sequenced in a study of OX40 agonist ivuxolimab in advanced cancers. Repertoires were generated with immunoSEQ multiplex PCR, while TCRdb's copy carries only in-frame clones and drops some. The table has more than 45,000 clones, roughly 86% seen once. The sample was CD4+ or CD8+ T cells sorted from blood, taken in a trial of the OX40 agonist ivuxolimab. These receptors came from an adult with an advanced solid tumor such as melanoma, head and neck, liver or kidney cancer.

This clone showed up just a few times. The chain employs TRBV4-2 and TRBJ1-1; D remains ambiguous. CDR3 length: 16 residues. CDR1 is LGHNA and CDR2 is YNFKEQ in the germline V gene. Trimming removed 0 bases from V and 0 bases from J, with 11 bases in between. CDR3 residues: CASSQEGLGLNTEAFF. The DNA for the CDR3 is TGTGCCAGCAGCCAAGAAGGTCTGGGTTTGAACACTGAAGCTTTCTTT.

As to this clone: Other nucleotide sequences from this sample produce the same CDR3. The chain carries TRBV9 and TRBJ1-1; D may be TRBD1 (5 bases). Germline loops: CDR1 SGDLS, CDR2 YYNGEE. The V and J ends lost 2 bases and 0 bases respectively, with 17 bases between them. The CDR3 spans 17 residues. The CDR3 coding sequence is TGTGCCAGCAGCGTTCCCCAGGGACCGATAGTGAACACTGAAGCTTTCTTT. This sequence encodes CASSVPQGPIVNTEAFF.

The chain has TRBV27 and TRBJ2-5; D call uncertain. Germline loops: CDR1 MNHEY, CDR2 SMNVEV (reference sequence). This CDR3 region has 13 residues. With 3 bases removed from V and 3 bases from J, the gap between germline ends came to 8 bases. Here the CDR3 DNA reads TGTGCCAGCAGTTTTCTGGCAAAAGAGACCCAGTACTTC. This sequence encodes CASSFLAKETQYF.

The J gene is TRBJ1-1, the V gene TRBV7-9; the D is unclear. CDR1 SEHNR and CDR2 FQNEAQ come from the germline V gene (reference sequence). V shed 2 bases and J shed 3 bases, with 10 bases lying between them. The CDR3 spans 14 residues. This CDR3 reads CASSLTTGYTEAFF. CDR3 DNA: TGTGCCAGCAGCTTAACAACGGGGTACACTGAAGCTTTCTTT.

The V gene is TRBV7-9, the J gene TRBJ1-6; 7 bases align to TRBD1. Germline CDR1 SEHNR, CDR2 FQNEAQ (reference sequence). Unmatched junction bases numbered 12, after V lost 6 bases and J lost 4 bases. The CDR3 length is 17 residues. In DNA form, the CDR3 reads TGTGCCAGCAGACCGTCGGAAGGGACAGCTTATAATTCACCCCTCCACTTT. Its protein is CASRPSEGTAYNSPLHF.

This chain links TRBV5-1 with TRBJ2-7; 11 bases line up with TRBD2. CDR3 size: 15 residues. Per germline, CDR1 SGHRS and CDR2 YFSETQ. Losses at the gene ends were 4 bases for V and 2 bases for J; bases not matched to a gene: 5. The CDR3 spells CASSGGTSGPYEQYF. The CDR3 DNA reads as TGCGCCAGCAGCGGTGGGACTAGCGGACCCTACGAGCAGTACTTC.

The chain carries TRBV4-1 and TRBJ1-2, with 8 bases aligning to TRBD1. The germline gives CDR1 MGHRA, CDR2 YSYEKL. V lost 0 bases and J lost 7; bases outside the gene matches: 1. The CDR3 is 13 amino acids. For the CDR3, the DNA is TGCGCCAGCAGCCAAGATACAGGGGGTGGCTACACCTTC. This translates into CASSQDTGGGYTF.

The CDR3 loop is CASSPGNGHSEQFF. The CDR3 DNA reads as TGTGCCAGCAGCCCGGGGAATGGACATAGTGAGCAGTTCTTC. The J gene is TRBJ2-1, the V gene TRBV9, with D possibly being TRBD1 or TRBD2 (5 bases each). CDR3 length equals 14 residues. Germline CDR1 SGDLS, CDR2 YYNGEE. The V gene lost 4 bases and the J gene lost 9 bases, with 17 bases spanning the gap.

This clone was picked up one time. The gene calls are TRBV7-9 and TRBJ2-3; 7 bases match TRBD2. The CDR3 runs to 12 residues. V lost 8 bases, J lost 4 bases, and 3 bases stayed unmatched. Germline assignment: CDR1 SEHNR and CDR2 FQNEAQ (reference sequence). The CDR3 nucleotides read TGTGCCAGCGGGAGGGCATCAGATACGCAGTATTTT. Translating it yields CASGRASDTQYF.

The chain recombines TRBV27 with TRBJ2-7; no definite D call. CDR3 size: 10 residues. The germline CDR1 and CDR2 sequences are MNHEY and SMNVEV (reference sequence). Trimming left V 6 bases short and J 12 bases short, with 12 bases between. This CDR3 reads CASSGFPTYF. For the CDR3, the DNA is TGTGCCAGCAGCGGGTTCCCTACGTACTTC.

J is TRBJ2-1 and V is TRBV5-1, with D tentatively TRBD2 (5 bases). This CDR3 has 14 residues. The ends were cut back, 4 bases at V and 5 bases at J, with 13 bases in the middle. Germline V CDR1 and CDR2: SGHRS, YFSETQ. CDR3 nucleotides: TGCGCCAGCAGCCCTACTGACTACCACAATGAGCAGTTCTTC. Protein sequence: CASSPTDYHNEQFF.

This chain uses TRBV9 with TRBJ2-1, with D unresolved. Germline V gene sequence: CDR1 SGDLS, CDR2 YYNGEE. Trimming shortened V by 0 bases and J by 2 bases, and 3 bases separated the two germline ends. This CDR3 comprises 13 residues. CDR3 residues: CASSVGTYNEQFF. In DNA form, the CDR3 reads TGTGCCAGCAGCGTAGGAACCTACAATGAGCAGTTCTTC.

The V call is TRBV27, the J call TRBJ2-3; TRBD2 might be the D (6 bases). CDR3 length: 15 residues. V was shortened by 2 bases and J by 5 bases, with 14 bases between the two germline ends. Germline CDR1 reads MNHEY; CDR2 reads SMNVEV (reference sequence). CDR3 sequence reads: CASSLGDSWRDTQYF. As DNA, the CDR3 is TGTGCCAGCAGTTTAGGGGACTCCTGGCGAGATACGCAGTATTTT.

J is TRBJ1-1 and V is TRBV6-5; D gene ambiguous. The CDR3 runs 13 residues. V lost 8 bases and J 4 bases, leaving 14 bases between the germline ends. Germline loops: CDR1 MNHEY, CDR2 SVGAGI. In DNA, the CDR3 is TGTGCCAGCCACGGTAAGGGCGGCACTGAAGCTTTCTTT. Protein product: CASHGKGGTEAFF.

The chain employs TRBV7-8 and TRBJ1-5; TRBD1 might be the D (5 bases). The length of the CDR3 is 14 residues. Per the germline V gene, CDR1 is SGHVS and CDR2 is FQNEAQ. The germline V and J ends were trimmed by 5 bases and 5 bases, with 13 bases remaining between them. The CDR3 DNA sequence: TGTGCCAGCAGCGCTCGGGGGGAGGATCAGCCCCAGCATTTT. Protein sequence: CASSARGEDQPQHF. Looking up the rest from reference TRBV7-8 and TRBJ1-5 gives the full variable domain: GAGVSQSPRYKVAKRGQDVALRCDPISGHVSLFWYQQALGQGPEFLTYFQNEAQLDKSGLPSDRFFAERPEGSVSTLKIQRTQQEDSAVYLCASSARGEDQPQHFGDGTRLSIL.